This passage covers 25 T cell receptor beta chains from one sample sequenced in a study of human T cells and chemical hapten exposure. TCRdb re-analysed the RACE reads in MiXCR, keeping a single row per CDR3 protein. The data show about 120,000 distinct CDR3 sequences, about 13% seen once. As for time point: patch test 1, 2 weeks after DPC sensitization. Regarding treatment: therapeutic diphenylcyclopropenone sensitization with weekly scalp DPC. Source: whole blood, taken in connection with sensitization to the hapten diphenylcyclopropenone (DPC). Every receptor here comes from a man aged 18 to 29 with alopecia areata. Some clones in this sample may be carry-over from other donors' samples.

This chain links TRBV7-9 with TRBJ2-2; D ambiguous. V gave up 2 bases and J gave up 3 bases, with 10 bases separating them. The CDR3 loop spans 15 amino acids. Germline V gene sequence: CDR1 SEHNR, CDR2 FQNEAQ (reference sequence). In DNA form, the CDR3 reads TGTGCCAGCAGCTTACCGCAGGATTACACCGGGGAGCTGTTTTTT. Its translation: CASSLPQDYTGELFF.

The chain uses TRBV20-1 and TRBJ1-4; unclear D gene. Per the germline V gene, CDR1 is DFQATT and CDR2 is SNEGSKA (reference sequence). This CDR3 comprises 15 residues. V was shortened by 3 bases and J by 5 bases, with 16 bases between the two germline ends. The CDR3 here is CSASVIGRGNEKLFF. Written as DNA, the CDR3 is TGCAGTGCTAGTGTCATTGGGAGAGGGAATGAAAAACTGTTTTTT.

This clonotype showed up just a few times. The CDR3 here is CASSFGQGGRSQHF. CDR3 nucleotide sequence: TGTGCCAGCAGTTTTGGGCAGGGCGGGCGGTCCCAGCATTTT. The rearrangement links TRBV27 to TRBJ1-5, with D maybe TRBD1 (5 bases). The ends were cut back, 3 bases at V and 11 bases at J, with 17 bases in the middle. CDR3 length equals 14 residues. In germline, CDR1 is MNHEY, CDR2 SMNVEV (reference sequence).

The chain combines TRBV19 with TRBJ2-1, with a weak D call TRBD2 (5 bases). Germline values: CDR1 LNHDA, CDR2 SQIVND (reference sequence). This CDR3 is 18 amino acids long. Trimming cost V 2 bases and J 1 base, with 18 bases left between them. CDR3 nucleotides: TGTGCCAGTAGTATACCCTCTAGAGGGCCCGAGTCCTACAATGAGCAGTTCTTC. Amino acid sequence: CASSIPSRGPESYNEQFF.

This clonotype was seen a handful of times. This sequence joins TRBV6-4 and TRBJ2-6; D possibly uses TRBD1 or TRBD2 (6 bases each). Per the germline V gene, CDR1 is MRHNA and CDR2 is SNTAGT. Trimming shortened V by 2 bases and J by 2 bases, and 28 bases separated the two germline ends. The CDR3 extends over 22 amino acids. CDR3 in DNA: TGTGCCAGCAGTGACATGGGGGGCCAGTCCTACTTCTCGACAGCTGGGGCCAACGTCCTGACTTTC. Protein product: CASSDMGGQSYFSTAGANVLTF.

The CDR3 region has the DNA TGTGCCAGCGCACAGGACTATGGCTACACCTTC. Amino acids: CASAQDYGYTF. The rearrangement links TRBV7-2 to TRBJ1-2; possibly TRBD1 for D (5 bases). Trimming took off 8 bases at V and 3 bases at J, with 7 bases between the two ends. Germline V gene sequence: CDR1 SGHTA, CDR2 FQGNSA. The CDR3 extends over 11 amino acids.

This clonotype was recorded a few times. The rearrangement uses TRBV10-3 and TRBJ2-7, with TRBD2 as a possible D gene (6 bases). Germline values: CDR1 ENHRY, CDR2 SYGVKD. The CDR3 totals 13 residues. The germline V and J ends were trimmed by 2 bases and 7 bases, with 12 bases remaining between them. CDR3: CAISEAAGWEQYV. The CDR3 region has the DNA TGTGCCATCAGTGAGGCGGCGGGGTGGGAGCAGTACGTC.

This clonotype has a count of ten or more. The chain employs TRBV4-3 and TRBJ2-1; TRBD1 matches at 7 bases. Germline CDR1 and CDR2: LGHNA and YSLEER. The CDR3 runs to 20 residues. After removal of 0 bases from V and 0 bases from J, the junction contained 14 bases not matched to a gene. The chain's CDR3 is CASSQDPRGTFPSSYNEQFF. The CDR3 nucleotides read TGCGCCAGCAGCCAAGATCCCAGGGGGACCTTCCCGAGCTCCTACAATGAGCAGTTCTTC.

The chain joins TRBV10-2 to TRBJ1-5; D gene unclear. With 8 bases removed from V and 3 bases from J, the gap between germline ends came to 14 bases. The germline V gene has CDR1 WSHSY and CDR2 SAAADI. This CDR3 contains 14 residues. The CDR3 DNA follows: TGCGCCAGCTCTAAGGCACCGCTCAATCAGCCCCAGCATTTT. Protein: CASSKAPLNQPQHF.

This clonotype appeared a few times. The V and J genes are TRBV6-5 and TRBJ1-6; 7 bases fit TRBD1. The V gene's germline CDR1 is MNHEY and CDR2 SVGAGI. Unmatched junction bases numbered 11, after V lost 5 bases and J lost 7 bases. This CDR3 spans 16 amino acids. The CDR3 bases are TGTGCCAGCAGTAGGGGCGGGGGGACAGCGAATTCACCCCTCCACTTT. Amino acids: CASSRGGGTANSPLHF.

V usage is TRBV7-2 and J usage is TRBJ2-5; D gene uncertain. Trimming removed 0 bases from V and 4 bases from J, with 9 bases in between. This CDR3 region has 14 residues. The germline V gene encodes CDR1 SGHTA and CDR2 FQGNSA. DNA of the CDR3: TGTGCCAGCAGCTTAGCGCCCACCACAGAGACCCAGTACTTC. Protein sequence: CASSLAPTTETQYF.

This clonotype was observed at least ten times. This chain links TRBV5-1 with TRBJ2-2; 9 bases line up with TRBD1. The germline gives CDR1 SGHRS, CDR2 YFSETQ. The V gene end was trimmed by 0 bases and the J gene end by 8 bases; junction bases not matched to a gene: 5. This CDR3 is 15 amino acids long. CDR3 coding DNA: TGCGCCAGCAGCTTGGAGGGACAGGGTGAAGGGGAGCTGTTTTTT. Protein product: CASSLEGQGEGELFF.

This clonotype has a handful of counts. V and J are TRBV11-3 and TRBJ2-2; D is unclear. Germline CDR1 SGHNT, CDR2 YENEEA. The CDR3 spans 13 residues. V was clipped by 2 bases and J by 5 bases, with 6 bases between them. The DNA of the CDR3 is TGTGCCAGCAGCTTATTGACGACCGGGGAGCTGTTTTTT. It specifies CASSLLTTGELFF.

CDR3 bases: TGTGCCAGCAGCTTGGAGACTAGCGGAACCGGGGAGCTGTTTTTT. It yields the protein CASSLETSGTGELFF. This chain joins TRBV5-6 and TRBJ2-2; 9 bases agree with TRBD2. This CDR3 is 15 amino acids long. In germline, CDR1 is SGHDT, CDR2 YYEEEE. Trimming took 0 bases from V and 5 from J; bases not matched to a gene: 2.

This sequence joins TRBV18 and TRBJ1-1, with D perhaps matching TRBD1 (6 bases). The CDR3 contains 18 residues. V lost 5 bases, J lost 3 bases, and 25 bases lay in between. Per germline, CDR1 KGHSH and CDR2 LQKENI. The CDR3 protein is CASSGTPRARIGDTEAFF. CDR3 DNA: TGTGCCAGCTCAGGGACACCGAGGGCACGCATCGGGGACACTGAAGCTTTCTTT.

J is TRBJ1-6 and V is TRBV12-3 or TRBV12-4; the match to TRBD1 covers 9 bases. This CDR3 is built from 16 residues. With 5 bases clipped from V and 11 bases from J, the junction kept 13 bases outside the gene matches. The chain's CDR3 is CASSPEGGQGEAPLHF. The CDR3 DNA reads TGTGCCAGCAGTCCCGAAGGGGGACAGGGTGAGGCACCCCTCCACTTT.

In this sample, this clonotype turned up a few times. V usage is TRBV5-4 and J usage is TRBJ1-1, with no clear D. Germline loops: CDR1 SGHNT, CDR2 YYREEE (reference sequence). The V and J ends lost 2 bases and 2 bases respectively, with 7 bases between them. CDR3 size: 13 residues. CDR3 DNA: TGTGCCAGCAGCTTTGCCAGAAACACTGAAGCTTTCTTT. Encoded protein: CASSFARNTEAFF.

The table lists this clonotype with a few counts. V usage is TRBV7-2 and J usage is TRBJ1-2, with TRBD1 identical over 7 bases. Germline V gives CDR1 SGHTA, CDR2 FQGNSA. The CDR3 is 15 residues long. The junction had 4 bases not matched to a gene; V was cut back by 0 bases and J by 3 bases. For the CDR3, the DNA is TGTGCCAGCAGCTTAGCTGGCAGGGGGGACTATGGCTACACCTTC. Its protein is CASSLAGRGDYGYTF.

This clonotype was counted a few times. This rearrangement joins TRBV9 to TRBJ1-1; D uncertain. Germline assignment: CDR1 SGDLS and CDR2 YYNGEE. The CDR3 contains 13 residues. V lost 5 bases and J 3 bases, leaving 11 bases between the germline ends. DNA for the CDR3: TGTGCCAGCAGTTTTCACGTGGACACTGAAGCTTTCTTT. It translates to CASSFHVDTEAFF. Together with reference TRBV9 and TRBJ1-1, the CDR3 gives the full variable domain: DSGVTQTPKHLITATGQRVTLRCSPRSGDLSVYWYQQSLDQGLQFLIQYYNGEERAKGNILERFSAQQFPDLHSELNLSSLELGDSALYFCASSFHVDTEAFFGQGTRLTVV.

The chain links TRBV5-1 to TRBJ1-2; D gene uncertain. The CDR3 runs to 16 residues. Germline CDR1 SGHRS, CDR2 YFSETQ. Deletions cut 0 bases from V and 0 bases from J, with 12 bases between. CDR3 DNA sequence: TGCGCCAGCAGCTTGGAGGCAGACCCGACTAACTATGGCTACACCTTC. Translating it yields CASSLEADPTNYGYTF.

The gene calls are TRBV11-2 and TRBJ1-1; perhaps TRBD1 as D (5 bases). This CDR3 spans 11 amino acids. V shed 4 bases and J shed 6 bases, with 6 bases lying between them. The V gene's germline CDR1 is SGHAT and CDR2 FQNNGV. Here the CDR3 reads CASSWGSEAFF. CDR3 DNA sequence: TGTGCCAGCAGCTGGGGGTCTGAAGCTTTCTTT.

This clonotype has ten or more counts. The chain is built from TRBV6-1 and TRBJ2-4; D gene unclear. The CDR3 extends over 15 amino acids. The germline gives CDR1 MNHNS, CDR2 SASEGT. V gave up 4 bases and J gave up 1 base, with 11 bases separating them. The CDR3, as DNA: TGTGCCAGCAGTGCCGGAGACATTGCCAAAAACATTCAGTACTTC. Encoded protein: CASSAGDIAKNIQYF.

This clonotype was observed a handful of times. J is TRBJ1-1 and V is TRBV28; D not certain. The CDR3 is 14 residues long. Germline V lookup: CDR1 MDHEN, CDR2 SYDVKM. V was cut by 5 bases and J by 5 bases, with 15 bases left in between. Written as DNA, the CDR3 is TGTGCCAGCAGTGGTCCAACGCTTTGGACTGAAGCTTTCTTT. It is translated as CASSGPTLWTEAFF.

This chain connects TRBV20-1 to TRBJ1-6; TRBD1 agrees at 7 bases. The germline gives CDR1 DFQATT, CDR2 SNEGSKA (reference sequence). Trimming at V came to 6 bases and at J to 4 bases, leaving 3 bases not matched to a gene. The length of the CDR3 is 13 residues. In DNA, the CDR3 is TGCAGTGCGAGGGGGCTGTATAATTCACCCCTCCACTTT. Its translation is CSARGLYNSPLHF.

This clonotype appeared a few times. The V gene is TRBV20-1, the J gene TRBJ2-7; D might be TRBD1 or TRBD2, each matching 6 bases. CDR1 DFQATT and CDR2 SNEGSKA come from the germline V gene (reference sequence). V was clipped by 5 bases and J by 6 bases, with 17 bases between them. The CDR3 is 13 amino acids. The CDR3 DNA sequence: TGCAGTGCTCCTCGGGGGCCGACTTCCGAGCAGTACTTC. Protein product: CSAPRGPTSEQYF.